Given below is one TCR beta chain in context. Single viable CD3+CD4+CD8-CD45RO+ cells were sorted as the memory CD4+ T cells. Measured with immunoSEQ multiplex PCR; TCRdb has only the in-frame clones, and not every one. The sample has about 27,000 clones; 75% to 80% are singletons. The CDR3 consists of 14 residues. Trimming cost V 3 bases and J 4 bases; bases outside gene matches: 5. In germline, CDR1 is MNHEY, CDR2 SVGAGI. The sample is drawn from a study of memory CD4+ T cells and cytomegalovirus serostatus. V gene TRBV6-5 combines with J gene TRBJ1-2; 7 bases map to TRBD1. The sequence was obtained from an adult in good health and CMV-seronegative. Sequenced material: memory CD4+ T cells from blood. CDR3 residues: CASSYNGDSYGYTF. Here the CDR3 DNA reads TGTGCCAGCAGTTATAATGGGGACAGCTATGGCTACACCTTC.